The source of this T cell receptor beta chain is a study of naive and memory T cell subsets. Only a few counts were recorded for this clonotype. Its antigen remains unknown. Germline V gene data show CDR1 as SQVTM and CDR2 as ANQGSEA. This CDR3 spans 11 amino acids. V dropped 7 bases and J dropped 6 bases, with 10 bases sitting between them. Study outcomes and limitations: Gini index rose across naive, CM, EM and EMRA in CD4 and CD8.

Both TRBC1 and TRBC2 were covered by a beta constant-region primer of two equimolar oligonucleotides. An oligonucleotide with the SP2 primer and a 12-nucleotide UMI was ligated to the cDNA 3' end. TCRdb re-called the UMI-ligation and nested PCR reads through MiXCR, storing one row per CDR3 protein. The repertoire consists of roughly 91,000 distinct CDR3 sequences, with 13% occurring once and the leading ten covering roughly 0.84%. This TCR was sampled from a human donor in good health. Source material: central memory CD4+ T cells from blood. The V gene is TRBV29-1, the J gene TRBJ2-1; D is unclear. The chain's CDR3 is CSGARGNEQFF. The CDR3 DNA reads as TGCAGCGGTGCTAGAGGCAATGAGCAGTTCTTC.